This T cell receptor (beta chain) was found in a study of blood T cells in healthy people across ages (dated by TCRdb to the mid-2010s). Notes on the research overall: In model experiments, template switching captured about one uniquely barcoded TCR beta cDNA molecule for every two T cells. Four age groups were formed from the donors: young (average approximately 15 years), middle-aged (more than 35), aged (about 62) and long-lived (more than 75). Using deep sequencing normalized with unique cDNA molecular identifiers, the study measured how TCR beta repertoire diversity changes with age. Using the same blood draw, the study looked at two additional independent replicas of 1 million unique cDNA reads for two donors, one aged 18 to 30 and the other aged 80 or older. Donors of different ages were randomly distributed across sequencing lanes to avoid experimental bias. Beyond this particular receptor, the publication reports: Because profiling used bulk unsorted PBMCs, naive and antigen-experienced compartments could not be compared conclusively. The long-lived group showed more naive CD4+ T cells, fewer expanded clones and increased TCR diversity than the aged group, suggesting age selection. Observed TCR beta diversity per million T cells fell roughly linearly with age, and a significant reduction was already apparent by age approximately 40. Donor CMV infection status was unknown, potentially confounding age-related changes in expanded clonotypes. There was a strong correlation between observed TCR beta diversity and the percentage of naive T cells measured by flow cytometry. Total diversity estimates from one million sequenced T cells were considered lower bounds and underestimates.

This clonotype appeared many times. Its antigen has not been determined. The record has no base qualities; no much larger clone is one base away. The library was made by 5' RACE. Sequencing took place on an Illumina HiSeq 2500. A second PCR of roughly 7 to 11 cycles was performed with a sample-barcoded 5' primer and a J-beta primer mix. A unique molecular identifier was introduced onto each TCR beta cDNA molecule by a template-switch 5' adaptor carrying 12 random nucleotides. Each sample yielded at least 2.5 million CDR3-containing paired-end reads. The Mint cDNA synthesis kit, primed by a TRBC-specific oligonucleotide, was used to synthesize first-strand cDNA from all RNA. Following uracil-DNA glycosylase treatment, all cDNA underwent a first 18-cycle PCR with the universal primers M1SS and BC2_uni_R. Turning to the authors' computational methods: For normalization, 1 million high-quality reads were randomly selected from each sample, with every read carrying a distinct molecular identifier. Instead of being binned into consensus sequences, reads with shared molecular identifiers were discarded. MiTCR, with a Q25 quality threshold and the strictest error-elimination algorithm, was used for CDR3 identification, clonotype clustering and error correction. Lower-bound total TCR beta diversity was estimated with a nonparametric unseen species model using Euler transformation. TCRdb ran its own pipeline on the public reads, namely fastp trimming at Q25 and MiXCR clone calling, and kept in-frame beta chains. All rows with the same CDR3 protein become a single entry with the most common DNA and genes. None of the V and J calls come from the authors' own analysis; TCRdb made them. The sample data list approximately 700,000 distinct CDR3 sequences, and around 32% of these were observed just once. In total, the top ten clones hold just over 15% of the sample.

Donors were a few dozen systemically healthy Caucasian individuals from Russia aged roughly 6 to 95 years. About 10 milliliters of peripheral blood were collected from each donor into EDTA-treated Vacutainer tubes. PBMCs were isolated by Ficoll-Paque density-gradient centrifugation, with at least 7 million obtained per sample. Total RNA was extracted from PBMCs with Trizol reagent, with at least 5.5 micrograms obtained per sample. Naive CD45RAhigh/CD27high T cell percentages were measured by flow cytometry on a PBMC aliquot from every donor. For CDR1 and CDR2, the germline V gene lists MNHEY and SVGEGT. The CDR3 goes from the cysteine to the phenylalanine over 14 residues. The CDR3 DNA has 42 bases and is translated from base 1. V and J lose 7 bases and 0 bases, and a span of 10 bases separates them.

The source material was blood. The chain couples TRBV6-2 or TRBV6-3 to TRBJ2-4; the D gene is perhaps TRBD2, from 5 matching bases. The TCR was taken from a woman at least 80 years old in good health. Donor details come from another sample of the same person, matched by shared clones. The CDR3 here reads CASKDGIAKNIQYF. The DNA is TGTGCCAGCAAAGACGGGATAGCCAAAAACATTCAGTACTTC.